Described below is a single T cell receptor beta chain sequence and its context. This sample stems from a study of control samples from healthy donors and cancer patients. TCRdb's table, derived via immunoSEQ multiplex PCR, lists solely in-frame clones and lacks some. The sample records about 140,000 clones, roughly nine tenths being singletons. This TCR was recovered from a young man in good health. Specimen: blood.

The CDR3 DNA reads as TGTGCCAGTAGTATAGTCGGAAACACCATATATTTT. Protein product: CASSIVGNTIYF. J is TRBJ1-3 and V is TRBV19; D unclear. Per the germline V gene, CDR1 is LNHDA and CDR2 is SQIVND (reference sequence). Trimming took 1 base from V and 4 from J, leaving 2 bases between them. CDR3 length: 12 amino acids.